The next 9 T cell receptor beta chains were all read from a single sample in a study of lymphopenia after photon versus proton radiotherapy. Using immunoSEQ multiplex PCR, the repertoire was profiled, and TCRdb retains in-frame clones only, with some absent. Here the sample spans under 75,000 clones, less than 95% being singletons. Sequenced here: peripheral blood, sampled from a patient treated with photon-based radiotherapy. These receptors originate from a woman between 40 and 55 years old with cholangiocarcinoma.

J is TRBJ1-1 and V is TRBV7-9; D not resolved. This CDR3 spans 13 amino acids. Trimming took off 8 bases at V and 1 base at J, with 11 bases between the two ends. Germline CDR1 SEHNR, CDR2 FQNEAQ (reference sequence). The CDR3 coding sequence is TGTGCCAGCTCACTCCACGGGAACACTGAAGCTTTCTTT. Its protein is CASSLHGNTEAFF. Filled out from reference TRBV7-9 and TRBJ1-1, the complete variable domain reads DTGVSQNPRHKITKRGQNVTFRCDPISEHNRLYWYRQTLGQGPEFLTYFQNEAQLEKSRLLSDRFSAERPKGSFSTLEIQRTEQGDSAMYLCASSLHGNTEAFFGQGTRLTVV.

The CDR3 here is CASSSRGSGRDSYNEQFF. The DNA of the CDR3 is TGTGCCAGCAGCTCCAGGGGCAGCGGGAGGGACTCCTACAATGAGCAGTTCTTC. This chain connects TRBV7-3 to TRBJ2-1; 10 nucleotides match TRBD2. With V trimmed by 4 bases and J by 0 bases, 9 bases remained unmatched. CDR3 length: 18 residues. Germline-derived CDR1 and CDR2 are SGHTA and FQGTGA.

V and J are TRBV7-6 and TRBJ1-2; 8 bases are shared with TRBD1. Losses at the gene ends were 0 bases for V and 4 bases for J; bases not matched to a gene: 13. Germline CDR1 SGHVS, CDR2 FNYEAQ. The CDR3 totals 18 residues. CDR3 nucleotides: TGTGCCAGCAGCTTAGCGCCGGGACAGGACCCTGTCGCCTATGGCTACACCTTC. Translation gives CASSLAPGQDPVAYGYTF.

The J gene is TRBJ1-1, the V gene TRBV7-2, with D unclear. V was clipped by 0 bases and J by 3 bases, with 8 bases between them. The CDR3 runs 14 residues. CDR1 is SGHTA, CDR2 FQGNSA, per germline. DNA for the CDR3: TGTGCCAGCAGCTTAGCCTGGGGATACACTGAAGCTTTCTTT. It yields the protein CASSLAWGYTEAFF.

This chain connects TRBV5-4 to TRBJ1-2; possibly TRBD1 for D (6 bases). CDR1 SGHNT and CDR2 YYREEE come from the germline V gene (reference sequence). The CDR3 runs to 11 residues. V was trimmed by 4 bases and J by 11 bases, leaving 12 bases between them. CDR3 sequence reads: CASSTGQTYTF. CDR3 sequence (DNA): TGTGCCAGCAGCACCGGACAGACTTACACCTTC.

The rearrangement joins TRBV6-5 to TRBJ1-4; D is uncertain. This CDR3 region has 13 residues. Germline V lookup: CDR1 MNHEY, CDR2 SVGAGI. The V end was cut by 2 bases, the J end by 7 bases, with 8 bases between. This CDR3 is CASSYGGVEKLFF. The CDR3, as DNA: TGTGCCAGCAGTTACGGCGGGGTTGAAAAACTGTTTTTT.

The chain uses TRBV7-2 and TRBJ2-2; maybe TRBD2 (6 bases). Per the germline V gene, CDR1 is SGHTA and CDR2 is FQGNSA. Trimming took off 1 base at V and 2 bases at J, with 11 bases between the two ends. The CDR3 has 16 residues. The CDR3 loop reads CASSLVGGTNTGELFF. The DNA of the CDR3 is TGTGCCAGCAGCTTAGTTGGCGGGACTAACACCGGGGAGCTGTTTTTT.

This chain joins TRBV5-6 and TRBJ2-1, with D possibly TRBD2 on 5 matching bases. Trimming took 4 bases from V and 2 from J, leaving 13 bases between them. The CDR3 totals 15 residues. The germline V gene encodes CDR1 SGHDT and CDR2 YYEEEE. CDR3 coding DNA: TGTGCCAGCAGCCTAACCCGAGGGCCCTACAATGAGCAGTTCTTC. It codes for CASSLTRGPYNEQFF.

In its sample, this clone was seen a few times. The V call is TRBV30, the J call TRBJ1-1; D not certain. The V gene's germline CDR1 is GTSNPN and CDR2 SVGIG (reference sequence). The CDR3 is made up of 12 amino acids. Trimming left V 3 bases short and J 2 bases short, with 7 bases between. Here the CDR3 DNA reads TGTGCCTGGAGGGGCCCTAACACTGAAGCTTTCTTT. Protein: CAWRGPNTEAFF.